The 14 T cell receptor beta chains below were found in one sample sequenced in a study of cytomegalovirus exposure and HLA in healthy donors. Sequencing used immunoSEQ multiplex PCR; TCRdb keeps in-frame clones, though not all of them. The repertoire holds 200,000 or so clones, with around nine tenths as singletons. Sequenced input: PBMCs. The receptors were gathered from a woman aged 18-30 years in good health and CMV-seronegative.

This sequence joins TRBV6-5 and TRBJ1-2; the match to TRBD1 covers 9 bases. The CDR3 loop spans 15 amino acids. Looked up from germline, CDR1 is MNHEY and CDR2 is SVGAGI. V was clipped by 4 bases and J by 4 bases; unmatched bases: 7. Here the CDR3 DNA reads TGTGCCAGCAGTTCACCGGGACAGGGCACCTATGGCTACACCTTC. This codes for CASSSPGQGTYGYTF.

The chain carries TRBV7-3 and TRBJ1-2, with 10 nucleotides matching TRBD1. CDR3 size: 13 residues. V trimming: 5 bases; J trimming: 6 bases; junction bases outside the gene matches: 3. Per the germline V gene, CDR1 is SGHTA and CDR2 is FQGTGA. CDR3 in amino acids: CASSQGQGHGYTF. DNA for the CDR3: TGTGCCAGCAGCCAGGGACAGGGGCATGGCTACACCTTC. The complete variable domain, with remaining parts taken from reference TRBV7-3 and TRBJ1-2, reads GAGVSQTPSNKVTEKGKYVELRCDPISGHTALYWYRQSLGQGPEFLIYFQGTGAADDSGLPNDRFFAVRPEGSVSTLKIQRTERGDSAVYLCASSQGQGHGYTFGSGTRLTVV.

The gene calls are TRBV19 and TRBJ2-7; TRBD1 agrees at 10 bases. The CDR3 runs 15 residues. Germline V lookup: CDR1 LNHDA, CDR2 SQIVND (reference sequence). V trimming: 6 bases; J trimming: 5 bases; junction bases outside the gene matches: 10. DNA for the CDR3: TGTGCCAGTAGGAGACAGGGGGCGGTTTTTGACGAGCAGTACTTC. This codes for CASRRQGAVFDEQYF. The whole variable domain, remainder taken from reference TRBV19 and TRBJ2-7, is DGGITQSPKYLFRKEGQNVTLSCEQNLNHDAMYWYRQDPGQGLRLIYYSQIVNDFQKGDIAEGYSVSREKKESFPLTVTSAQKNPTAFYLCASRRQGAVFDEQYFGPGTRLTVT.

The chain recombines TRBV25-1 with TRBJ2-6, with D maybe TRBD1 (5 bases). Trimming took 3 bases from V and 1 from J, leaving 16 bases between them. This CDR3 has 18 residues. Germline CDR1 and CDR2: MGHDK and SYGVNS. DNA of the CDR3: TGTGCCAGCAGTGATCGGACACCGAGGTTGTCTGGGGCCAACGTCCTGACTTTC. Translation: CASSDRTPRLSGANVLTF.

The genes are TRBV7-8 and TRBJ1-2, with D perhaps matching TRBD1 (6 bases). With 1 base removed from V and 5 bases from J, the gap between germline ends came to 17 bases. CDR1 SGHVS and CDR2 FQNEAQ come from the germline V gene. The CDR3 totals 16 residues. The CDR3 loop is CASSLDSGRGWYGYTF. CDR3 sequence (DNA): TGTGCCAGCAGCTTAGATTCAGGCAGGGGATGGTATGGCTACACCTTC.

V usage is TRBV10-1 and J usage is TRBJ2-7; D possibly corresponds to TRBD1 (6 bases). Trimming left V 3 bases short and J 0 bases short, with 12 bases between. CDR3 length: 15 residues. Germline CDR1 is WNHNN and CDR2 is SYGVQD (reference sequence). The CDR3 loop is CASSEGQPGSYEQYF. The CDR3 coding sequence is TGCGCCAGCAGTGAAGGACAGCCGGGCTCCTACGAGCAGTACTTC.

The rearrangement joins TRBV29-1 to TRBJ2-7; 9 bases fit TRBD1. Losses at the gene ends were 7 bases for V and 2 bases for J; bases not matched to a gene: 6. CDR1 and CDR2 from the germline V gene are SQVTM and ANQGSEA. CDR3 length: 13 residues. CDR3 sequence: CSALGTGTYEQYF. In DNA, the CDR3 is TGCAGCGCCCTAGGGACAGGGACCTACGAGCAGTACTTC.

The genes are TRBV5-6 and TRBJ2-3; maybe TRBD2 (6 bases). The V gene's germline CDR1 is SGHDT and CDR2 YYEEEE. V was shortened by 2 bases and J by 2 bases, with 12 bases between the two germline ends. CDR3 length: 15 amino acids. This CDR3 is CASSLGWGDTDTQYF. CDR3 coding DNA: TGTGCCAGCAGCTTAGGGTGGGGGGACACAGATACGCAGTATTTT.

This rearrangement joins TRBV6-1 to TRBJ1-1, with D possibly matching TRBD1 (6 bases). V was clipped by 8 bases and J by 8 bases, with 12 bases between them. The germline V gene encodes CDR1 MNHNS and CDR2 SASEGT. This CDR3 region has 11 residues. DNA of the CDR3: TGTGCCAGCGTACAGGGCACCGAAGCTTTCTTT. Residues: CASVQGTEAFF.

This chain links TRBV10-3 with TRBJ2-2; 10 nucleotides align to TRBD2. The ends lost 5 bases at V and 2 bases at J; junction bases unmatched: 5. From germline, CDR1 is ENHRY and CDR2 SYGVKD. This CDR3 contains 16 residues. DNA for the CDR3: TGTGCCATCAGTACTGGACTAGCGGCTAACACCGGGGAGCTGTTTTTT. Its translation: CAISTGLAANTGELFF.

This chain joins TRBV9 and TRBJ1-2, with TRBD1 matching 7 bases. Germline-derived CDR1 and CDR2 are SGDLS and YYNGEE. The CDR3 has 15 amino acids. V lost 3 bases to trimming and J lost 4 bases; unmatched junction nucleotides: 9. The CDR3 spells CASSARDSRIYGYTF. Written as DNA, the CDR3 is TGTGCCAGCAGCGCCAGGGACAGTCGTATCTATGGCTACACCTTC.

Remarks on this clone: Relative to the germline gene, one junction end is altered; a read error may explain this. The chain couples TRBV6-1 to TRBJ1-2; 8 nucleotides align to TRBD1. The V gene's germline CDR1 is MNHNS and CDR2 SASEGT. The CDR3 loop spans 15 amino acids. The chain's CDR3 is CASREDRGYGYGYTF. The CDR3 DNA is TGTGCCAGCAGGGAAGACAGGGGCTATGGGTATGGCTACACCTTC.

J is TRBJ2-3 and V is TRBV29-1; tentative D call: TRBD2 (5 bases). V was cut by 6 bases and J by 0 bases, with 13 bases left in between. Germline CDR1 is SQVTM and CDR2 is ANQGSEA. CDR3 length equals 14 residues. The chain's CDR3 is CSVRKWTSTDTQYF. CDR3 coding DNA: TGCAGCGTCCGTAAGTGGACTAGCACAGATACGCAGTATTTT.

The V and J genes are TRBV6-1 and TRBJ2-4; D may be TRBD2 (7 bases). This CDR3 is built from 14 residues. Looked up from germline, CDR1 is MNHNS and CDR2 is SASEGT. Trimming removed 6 bases from V and 9 bases from J, with 18 bases in between. The chain's CDR3 is CASSQMGGRSIQYF. DNA of the CDR3: TGTGCCAGCAGCCAAATGGGGGGGCGCAGCATTCAGTACTTC.